A selection of T cell receptor beta chains follows, all from one sample in a study of T cell repertoires in cytomegalovirus infection. TCRdb ran MiXCR on the reads and lists one entry per CDR3 protein. The data contain 150,000 to 200,000 distinct CDR3 sequences, 28% of them singletons. The sample comprised PBMCs. Every receptor here comes from a human donor in good health (CMV status not recorded). Some clones in this sample may be carry-over from other donors' samples. Each CDR3 is given with its conserved first and last residue.

TRBV6-2/TRBV6-3,TRBJ2-4,CASSLAGYF
TRBV27,TRBJ1-2,CAIRGNYGYTF
TRBV7-9,TRBJ1-4,CASSRGRNEKLFF
TRBV15,TRBJ2-5,CATSRGGQGETQYF
TRBV11-2,TRBJ1-1,CASSLSGTLNTEAFF
TRBV5-5,TRBJ1-2,CASSAGLYGYTF
TRBV11-3,TRBJ2-7,CASSLVPYEQYF
TRBV6-4,TRBJ2-3,CASSDEFGGTDTQYF
TRBV2,TRBJ1-1,CASKRRRNTEAFF
TRBV5-5,TRBJ2-7,CASSPRLLQGNYEQYF
TRBV19,TRBJ2-7,CASSFGQGGEQYF
TRBV5-1,TRBJ2-5,CASSLLQGQETQYF
TRBV7-2,TRBJ1-3,CATDVFSGNTIYF
TRBV19,TRBJ2-6,CASSSSRELAGANVLTF
TRBV7-2,TRBJ1-3,CASSLMGPTSGNTIYF
TRBV7-2,TRBJ1-2,CASSLRVHGYTF
TRBV7-2,TRBJ2-5,CASSPRGLSGAQYF
TRBV11-2,TRBJ2-6,CASSLSGHSSGANVLTF
TRBV7-8,TRBJ2-3,CASSGTQGTDTQYF
TRBV7-2,TRBJ1-1,CASSLRGGQTEAFF
TRBV3-1,TRBJ1-2,CASSSPGKMDYGYTF
TRBV29-1,TRBJ2-7,CSVAGSSYEQYF
TRBV7-3,TRBJ2-7,CASSFSAGAREQYF
TRBV3-1,TRBJ1-5,CASSQGQGNQPQHF
TRBV12-3/TRBV12-4,TRBJ2-7,CASSPQGGPYEQYF
TRBV7-3,TRBJ2-5,CASSSQGGLGETQYF
TRBV2,TRBJ1-2,CASSEGIGSTYGYTF
TRBV11-3,TRBJ2-7,CASSLGGLAGSEQYF
TRBV5-1,TRBJ2-5,CASSLEQGFGTQYF
TRBV7-9,TRBJ1-3,CASSLRALLTGVAENTIYF
TRBV6-6,TRBJ1-2,CASINTGGTLGYTF
TRBV20-1,TRBJ1-2,CSARDMGQAAGGYTF
TRBV7-9,TRBJ2-2,CASSLGEKELFF
TRBV3-1,TRBJ1-1,CASSTEGPMNTEAFF
TRBV9,TRBJ2-1,CASSLNLMGDEQFF
TRBV6-2/TRBV6-3,TRBJ1-2,CASRPGGYGYTF
TRBV5-4,TRBJ2-1,CASSLRALGYNEQFF
TRBV7-2,TRBJ2-3,CASGLADSTDTQYF
TRBV20-1,TRBJ2-3,CSASKTSPSTDTQYF
TRBV29-1,TRBJ2-2,CSGRQGAKNTGELFF
TRBV7-9,TRBJ2-1,CASSLVGEQFF
TRBV7-8,TRBJ2-7,CASSLVHGPISYEQYF
TRBV7-2,TRBJ2-7,CASSLVIIRQGGTYQQYF
TRBV20-1,TRBJ1-1,CSAGNTEAFF
TRBV29-1,TRBJ2-7,CSAAGPFYEQYF
TRBV11-2,TRBJ2-7,CASSPSLGTYEQYF
TRBV7-9,TRBJ2-1,CASSLLAGYNEQFF
TRBV6-2/TRBV6-3,TRBJ2-1,CASTPWQGGYNEQFF
TRBV12-5,TRBJ1-2,CASGLVLIDGYTF
TRBV6-4,TRBJ2-1,CASSVALAAYNEQFF
TRBV4-1,TRBJ1-4,CASSRDPGGEKLFF
TRBV19,TRBJ2-3,CASRGRGVSTDTQYF